This is a list of T cell receptor beta chains from one sample in a study of regulatory T cells in long-lasting Graves disease. TCRdb used MiXCR to reprocess the multiplex PCR reads, holding one entry per CDR3 protein. The sample has 500,000 to 700,000 distinct CDR3 sequences, less than 20% seen once; the top ten hold approximately 20%. These same records also appear under a second study, on T cells in Graves' hyperthyroidism and ophthalmopathy.

The starting material was peripheral blood mononuclear cells (PBMCs), obtained at new diagnosis, from a patient treated with antithyroid drugs. All receptors come from a woman between 25 and 40 years old with Graves disease. Both conserved end residues are part of each CDR3. Each record gives: V gene, J gene, CDR3 protein.

TRBV6-1,TRBJ1-6,CASRRTGTGDYSPLHF
TRBV19,TRBJ2-2,CASSISQGAIGELFF
TRBV7-3,TRBJ2-7,CASSLTGDWGATYEQYF
TRBV15,TRBJ1-6,CATSRDPGAGGSPLHF
TRBV20-1,TRBJ2-5,CSATNPAGAVETQYF
TRBV7-8,TRBJ2-7,CASTQLGGLKGYEQYF
TRBV25-1,TRBJ1-6,CASIGVGDSPLHF
TRBV24-1,TRBJ2-2,CATSDFSGTWELFF
TRBV3-1,TRBJ1-4,CASSPDPVWEKLFF
TRBV7-3,TRBJ2-3,CASSFSGGSTDTQYF
TRBV5-1,TRBJ1-4,CASSLDTNEKLFF
TRBV12-3/TRBV12-4,TRBJ1-4,CASSLAPGDAEKLFF
TRBV6-5,TRBJ2-7,CASSYSGLADSYEQYF
TRBV6-1,TRBJ2-3,CASSESFVTSDTQYF
TRBV20-1,TRBJ2-7,CSARSPGLNSYEQYF
TRBV29-1,TRBJ1-1,CSVATLNTEAFF
TRBV9,TRBJ2-3,CASSVGGISASSTDTQYF
TRBV7-2,TRBJ2-5,CASSLAQIQETQYF
TRBV6-1,TRBJ1-2,CASSERRF
TRBV28,TRBJ2-1,CASRLAGPAYNEQFF
TRBV6-5,TRBJ1-6,CASSYSGGRMHNSPLHF
TRBV20-1,TRBJ2-7,CSATGRTSGNERLNEQYF
TRBV5-8,TRBJ1-5,CASSLGQGSSNQPQHF
TRBV12-3/TRBV12-4,TRBJ1-2,CASSYQSTDDYGYTF
TRBV19,TRBJ2-1,CASSDGPSYNEQFF
TRBV29-1,TRBJ2-1,CSVQPGLAAYNEQFF
TRBV5-6,TRBJ2-5,CASSLGQGGLKQTQYF
TRBV28,TRBJ2-3,CASTLGLNTDTQYF
TRBV4-1,TRBJ2-5,CASSQGGGRREETQYF
TRBV10-2,TRBJ1-1,CASSVGRAEAFF
TRBV3-1,TRBJ2-1,CASSPSRGANNEQFF
TRBV10-3,TRBJ1-1,CATHNGGLNTEAFF
TRBV7-3,TRBJ2-1,CASSLSRDGSEQFF
TRBV19,TRBJ2-4,CASSMVGDSAKNIQYF
TRBV7-3,TRBJ2-5,CASSLGPRMETQYF
TRBV9,TRBJ2-3,CASSAEGVGLGTDTQYF
TRBV29-1,TRBJ1-2,CSVENLSQSDSLYGYTF
TRBV29-1,TRBJ1-3,CSVAKNGNTIYF
TRBV18,TRBJ2-3,CASSPTPGDTQYF
TRBV19,TRBJ1-5,CASSIDRVSNQPQHF
TRBV18,TRBJ1-1,CASSRYSDEAFF
TRBV7-2,TRBJ2-7,CASSSRAAVSYEQYF
TRBV28,TRBJ1-2,CATQDPRAGGNYGYTF
TRBV7-9,TRBJ2-5,CASSSTEEETQYF
TRBV20-1,TRBJ1-6,CSARDLGGNSPLHF
TRBV6-1,TRBJ1-1,CASTRGWSTEAFF
TRBV5-1,TRBJ2-3,CASSFVGVGFADTQYF
TRBV3-1,TRBJ1-4,CASSQLIFEKLFF
TRBV15,TRBJ2-1,CATSSRTSGNNEQFF
TRBV3-1,TRBJ1-4,CASSQAPGTGVEKLFF
TRBV19,TRBJ1-3,CASTMGGLYSGNTIYF
TRBV28,TRBJ2-5,CASSLVTASGYQETQYF
TRBV20-1,TRBJ1-2,CSERDRANYGYTF